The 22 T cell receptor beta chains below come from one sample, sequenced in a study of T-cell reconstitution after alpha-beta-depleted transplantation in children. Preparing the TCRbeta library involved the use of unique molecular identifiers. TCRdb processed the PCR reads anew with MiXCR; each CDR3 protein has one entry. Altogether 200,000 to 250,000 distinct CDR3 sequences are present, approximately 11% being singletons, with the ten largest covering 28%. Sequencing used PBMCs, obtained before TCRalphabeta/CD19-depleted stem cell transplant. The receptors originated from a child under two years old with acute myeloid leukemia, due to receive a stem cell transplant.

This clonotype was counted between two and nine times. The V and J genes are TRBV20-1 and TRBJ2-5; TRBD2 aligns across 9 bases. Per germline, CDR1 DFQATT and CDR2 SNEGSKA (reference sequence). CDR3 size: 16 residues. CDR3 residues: CSYGGTSPGIQETQYF. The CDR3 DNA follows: TGCAGCTATGGAGGGACTAGCCCCGGAATACAAGAGACCCAGTACTTC.

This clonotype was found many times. CDR3 sequence: CATSREFPSGRNEQFF. The CDR3, as DNA: TGTGCCACCAGCAGAGAGTTTCCTAGCGGGAGAAATGAGCAGTTCTTC. The chain combines TRBV15 with TRBJ2-1, with TRBD2 matching 10 bases. Germline assignment: CDR1 LNHNV and CDR2 YYDKDF (reference sequence). V dropped 0 bases and J dropped 7; count of bases not matched to a gene: 6. This CDR3 has 16 amino acids.

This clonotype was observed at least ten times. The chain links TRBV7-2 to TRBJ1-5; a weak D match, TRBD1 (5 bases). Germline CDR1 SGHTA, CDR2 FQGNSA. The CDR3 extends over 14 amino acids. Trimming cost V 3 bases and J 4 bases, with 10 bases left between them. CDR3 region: CASSFGGWNQPQHF. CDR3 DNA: TGTGCCAGCAGCTTTGGGGGATGGAATCAGCCCCAGCATTTT.

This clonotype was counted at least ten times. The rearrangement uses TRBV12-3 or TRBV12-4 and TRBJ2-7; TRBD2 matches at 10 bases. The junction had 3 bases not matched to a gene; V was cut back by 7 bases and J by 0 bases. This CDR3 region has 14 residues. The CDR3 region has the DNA TGTGCCAGCAAGGTAGCGGGAGGCTCCTACGAGCAGTACTTC. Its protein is CASKVAGGSYEQYF.

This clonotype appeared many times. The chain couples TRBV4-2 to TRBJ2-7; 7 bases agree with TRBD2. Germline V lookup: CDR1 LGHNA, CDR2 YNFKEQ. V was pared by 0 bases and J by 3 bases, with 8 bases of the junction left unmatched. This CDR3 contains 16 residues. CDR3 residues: CASSQESSGVHYEQYF. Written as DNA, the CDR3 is TGTGCCAGCAGCCAAGAGTCTAGCGGAGTTCACTACGAGCAGTACTTC.

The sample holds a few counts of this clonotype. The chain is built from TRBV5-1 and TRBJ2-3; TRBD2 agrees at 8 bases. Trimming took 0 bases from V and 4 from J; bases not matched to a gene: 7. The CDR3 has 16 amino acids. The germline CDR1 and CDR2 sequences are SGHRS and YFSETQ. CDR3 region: CASSLDGAGVADTQYF. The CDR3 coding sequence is TGCGCCAGCAGCTTGGACGGAGCGGGAGTAGCAGATACGCAGTATTTT.

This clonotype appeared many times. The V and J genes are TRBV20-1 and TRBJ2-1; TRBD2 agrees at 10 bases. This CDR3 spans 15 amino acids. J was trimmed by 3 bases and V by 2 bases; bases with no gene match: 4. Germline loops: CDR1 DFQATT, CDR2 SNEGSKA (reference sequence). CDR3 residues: CSARKREGFYNEQFF. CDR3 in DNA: TGCAGTGCTAGAAAGCGGGAGGGGTTCTACAATGAGCAGTTCTTC.

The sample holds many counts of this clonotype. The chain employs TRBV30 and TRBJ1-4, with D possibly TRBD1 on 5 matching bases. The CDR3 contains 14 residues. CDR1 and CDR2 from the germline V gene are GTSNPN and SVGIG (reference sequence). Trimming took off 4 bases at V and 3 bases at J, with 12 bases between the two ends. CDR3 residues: CAWIRTGANEKLFF. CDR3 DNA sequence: TGTGCCTGGATACGTACAGGTGCTAATGAAAAACTGTTTTTT.

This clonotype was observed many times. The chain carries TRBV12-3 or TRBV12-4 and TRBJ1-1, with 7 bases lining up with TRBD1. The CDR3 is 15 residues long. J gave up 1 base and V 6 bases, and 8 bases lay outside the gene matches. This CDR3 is CASSVKTGANTEAFF. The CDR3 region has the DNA TGTGCCAGCAGCGTAAAAACAGGGGCGAACACTGAAGCTTTCTTT.

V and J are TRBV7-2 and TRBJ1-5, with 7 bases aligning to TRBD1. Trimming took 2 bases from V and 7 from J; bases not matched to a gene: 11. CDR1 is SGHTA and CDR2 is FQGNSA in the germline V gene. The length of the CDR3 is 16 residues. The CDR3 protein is CASSLSGGGAGQPQHF. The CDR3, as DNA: TGTGCCAGCAGCTTATCAGGGGGGGGGGCTGGGCAGCCCCAGCATTTT.

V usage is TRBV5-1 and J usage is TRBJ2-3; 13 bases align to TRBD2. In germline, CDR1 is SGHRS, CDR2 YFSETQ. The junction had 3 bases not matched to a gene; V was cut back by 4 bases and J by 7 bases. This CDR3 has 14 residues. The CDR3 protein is CASSPGTSGNTQYF. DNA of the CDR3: TGCGCCAGCAGCCCTGGGACTAGCGGGAATACGCAGTATTTT. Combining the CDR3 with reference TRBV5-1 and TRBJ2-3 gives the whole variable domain KAGVTQTPRYLIKTRGQQVTLSCSPISGHRSVSWYQQTPGQGLQFLFEYFSETQRNKGNFPGRFSGRQFSNSRSEMNVSTLELGDSALYLCASSPGTSGNTQYFGPGTRLTVL.

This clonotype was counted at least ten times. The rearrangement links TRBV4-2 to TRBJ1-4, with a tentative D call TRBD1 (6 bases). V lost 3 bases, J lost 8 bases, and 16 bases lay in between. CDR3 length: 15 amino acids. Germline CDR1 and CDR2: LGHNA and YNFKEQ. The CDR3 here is CASSHEQGRNEKLFF. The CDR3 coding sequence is TGTGCCAGCAGCCATGAGCAGGGGCGGAACGAAAAACTGTTTTTT.

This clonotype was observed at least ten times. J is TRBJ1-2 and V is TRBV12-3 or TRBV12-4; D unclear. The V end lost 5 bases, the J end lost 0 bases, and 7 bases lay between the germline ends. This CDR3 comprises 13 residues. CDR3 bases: TGTGCCAGCAGTCCCAGGACTAACTATGGCTACACCTTC. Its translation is CASSPRTNYGYTF.

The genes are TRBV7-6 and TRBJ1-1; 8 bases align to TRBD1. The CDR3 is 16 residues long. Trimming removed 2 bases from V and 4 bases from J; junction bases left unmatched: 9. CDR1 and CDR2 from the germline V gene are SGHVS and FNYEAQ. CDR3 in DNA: TGTGCCAGCAGCTTATTCCCGGACAGGGCTGGCACTGAAGCTTTCTTT. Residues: CASSLFPDRAGTEAFF.

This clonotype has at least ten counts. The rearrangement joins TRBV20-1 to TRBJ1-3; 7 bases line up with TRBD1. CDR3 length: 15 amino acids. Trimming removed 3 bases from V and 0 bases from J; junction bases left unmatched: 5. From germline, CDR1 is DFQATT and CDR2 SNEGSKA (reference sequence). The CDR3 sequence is CSARTGILSGNTIYF. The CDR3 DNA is TGCAGTGCTAGGACAGGGATTCTCTCTGGAAACACCATATATTTT.

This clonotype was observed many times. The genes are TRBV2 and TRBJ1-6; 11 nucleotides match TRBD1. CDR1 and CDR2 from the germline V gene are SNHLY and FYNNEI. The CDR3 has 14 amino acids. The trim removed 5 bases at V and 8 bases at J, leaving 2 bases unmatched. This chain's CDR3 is CASSSGQGDSPLHF. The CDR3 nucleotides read TGTGCCAGCAGTTCGGGACAGGGGGATTCACCCCTCCACTTT.

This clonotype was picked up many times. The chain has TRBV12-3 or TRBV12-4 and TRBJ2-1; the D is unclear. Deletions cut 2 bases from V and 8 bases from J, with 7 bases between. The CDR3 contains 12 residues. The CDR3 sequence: CASSLMSDEQFF. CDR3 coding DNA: TGTGCCAGCAGTTTAATGAGCGATGAGCAGTTCTTC.

The CDR3 coding sequence is TGTGCCAGCAGTCCGCAATATAATCAGCCCCAGCATTTT. This sequence encodes CASSPQYNQPQHF. The rearrangement uses TRBV28 and TRBJ1-5; D is unclear. Germline-derived CDR1 and CDR2 are MDHEN and SYDVKM. V lost 5 bases and J lost 4, with 9 bases in between. CDR3 length: 13 residues.

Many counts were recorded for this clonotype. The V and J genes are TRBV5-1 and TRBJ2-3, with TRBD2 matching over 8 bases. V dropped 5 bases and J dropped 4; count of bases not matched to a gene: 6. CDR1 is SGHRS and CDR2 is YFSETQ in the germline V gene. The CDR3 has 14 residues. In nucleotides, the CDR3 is TGCGCCAGCAGAGCCGGGGGGGCCTCAGATACGCAGTATTTT. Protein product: CASRAGGASDTQYF.

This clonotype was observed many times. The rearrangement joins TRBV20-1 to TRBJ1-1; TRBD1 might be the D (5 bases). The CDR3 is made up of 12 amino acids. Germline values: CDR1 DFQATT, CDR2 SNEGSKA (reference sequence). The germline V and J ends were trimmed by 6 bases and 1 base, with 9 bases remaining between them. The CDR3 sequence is CSALGPNTEAFF. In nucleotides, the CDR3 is TGCAGTGCCTTGGGACCGAACACTGAAGCTTTCTTT.

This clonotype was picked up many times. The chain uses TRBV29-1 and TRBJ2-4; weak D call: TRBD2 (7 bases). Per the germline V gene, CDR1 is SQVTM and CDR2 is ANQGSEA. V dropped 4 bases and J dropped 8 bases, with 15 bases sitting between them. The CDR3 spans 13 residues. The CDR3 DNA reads TGCAGCGTTGGACAGGTTCGGGGGGACATTCAGTACTTC. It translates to CSVGQVRGDIQYF.

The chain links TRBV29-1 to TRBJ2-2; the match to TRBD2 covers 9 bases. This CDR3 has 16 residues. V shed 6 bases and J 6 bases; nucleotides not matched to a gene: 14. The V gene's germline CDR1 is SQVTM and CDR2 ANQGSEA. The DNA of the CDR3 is TGCAGCGTCCCCCGGGGTAGCGGGAGTTTAGCCGGGGAGCTGTTTTTT. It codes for CSVPRGSGSLAGELFF.